Each of the 22 T cell receptor beta chains below was sequenced from the same sample in a study of T cell changes during pregnancy in multiple sclerosis. Sequencing used immunoSEQ multiplex PCR; TCRdb keeps in-frame clones, though not all of them. The sample yields some 99,000 clones, approximately 95% seen once. The sequencing here drew on peripheral blood, taken after pregnancy. These receptors all come from a female donor with multiple sclerosis, enrolled in a pregnancy study.

J is TRBJ2-3 and V is TRBV2; possibly TRBD1 for D (5 bases). Trimming cost V 8 bases and J 0 bases, with 12 bases left between them. The CDR3 covers 14 residues. Looked up from germline, CDR1 is SNHLY and CDR2 is FYNNEI. The CDR3 bases are TGTGCCAGCCGACAGAGTACTAGCACAGATACGCAGTATTTT. Its protein product is CASRQSTSTDTQYF.

The rearrangement links TRBV4-1 to TRBJ2-7; D might be TRBD2 (6 bases). V was trimmed by 2 bases and J by 2 bases, leaving 13 bases between them. The CDR3 has 15 residues. Germline assignment: CDR1 MGHRA and CDR2 YSYEKL. In DNA form, the CDR3 reads TGCGCCAGCAGCCAATCCCCGGGAGCCGCCTACGAGCAGTACTTC. As protein: CASSQSPGAAYEQYF.

The CDR3 is CASSIMSGQPQHF. Written as DNA, the CDR3 is TGTGCCAGTAGTATAATGTCGGGTCAGCCCCAGCATTTT. The gene calls are TRBV19 and TRBJ1-5; no clear D. Trimming cost V 2 bases and J 6 bases, with 8 bases left between them. CDR1 is LNHDA and CDR2 is SQIVND in the germline V gene (reference sequence). This CDR3 contains 13 residues. The full variable domain, completed using reference TRBV19 and TRBJ1-5, is DGGITQSPKYLFRKEGQNVTLSCEQNLNHDAMYWYRQDPGQGLRLIYYSQIVNDFQKGDIAEGYSVSREKKESFPLTVTSAQKNPTAFYLCASSIMSGQPQHFGDGTRLSIL.

The chain combines TRBV18 with TRBJ1-2; weak D call: TRBD1 (5 bases). V gave up 3 bases and J gave up 5 bases, with 16 bases separating them. Germline CDR1 KGHSH, CDR2 LQKENI. The CDR3 is 15 residues long. The CDR3: CASSPGQTQTYGYTF. The CDR3 DNA reads as TGTGCCAGCTCACCGGGGCAAACCCAGACATATGGCTACACCTTC.

The chain recombines TRBV27 with TRBJ2-7, with D possibly TRBD2 on 6 matching bases. This CDR3 spans 14 amino acids. The germline V and J ends were trimmed by 4 bases and 5 bases, with 15 bases remaining between them. Germline-derived CDR1 and CDR2 are MNHEY and SMNVEV (reference sequence). The CDR3 DNA reads TGTGCCAGCAGTTCCGGGGGAGGCCCAAACGAGCAGTACTTC. This encodes CASSSGGGPNEQYF.

The chain recombines TRBV6-5 with TRBJ2-5, with 7 bases fitting TRBD2. CDR3 length: 16 amino acids. The V and J ends lost 0 bases and 2 bases, in that order; junction bases with no gene match: 6. Germline V lookup: CDR1 MNHEY, CDR2 SVGAGI. This CDR3 reads CASSYSELAKQETQYF. In DNA form, the CDR3 reads TGTGCCAGCAGTTACTCGGAACTAGCGAAGCAAGAGACCCAGTACTTC.

The rearrangement uses TRBV30 and TRBJ2-6; 8 bases are shared with TRBD1. The J segment lost 2 bases and the V segment lost 4 bases, leaving 1 base of the junction unmatched. This CDR3 is built from 14 residues. Germline V gives CDR1 GTSNPN, CDR2 SVGIG (reference sequence). For the CDR3, the DNA is TGTGCCTGGACGACAGGGGCTGGGGCCAACGTCCTGACTTTC. Protein sequence: CAWTTGAGANVLTF.

The rearrangement links TRBV7-3 to TRBJ2-7; TRBD1 matches at 8 bases. The length of the CDR3 is 13 residues. Germline loops: CDR1 SGHTA, CDR2 FQGTGA. J was trimmed by 4 bases and V by 5 bases; bases with no gene match: 4. The CDR3 DNA is TGTGCCAGCAGCCGAAACAGGGGGTACGAGCAGTACTTC. Amino acid sequence: CASSRNRGYEQYF.

V and J are TRBV4-2 and TRBJ2-5, with 12 bases aligning to TRBD2. Trimming at V came to 5 bases and at J to 4 bases, leaving 2 bases not matched to a gene. CDR3 length: 14 amino acids. CDR1 and CDR2 from the germline V gene are LGHNA and YNFKEQ. The CDR3 is CASSTGLAGETQYF. The CDR3 coding sequence is TGTGCCAGCAGCACGGGACTAGCGGGAGAGACCCAGTACTTC.

This sequence joins TRBV7-6 and TRBJ2-7; D possibly corresponds to TRBD1 (6 bases). Per germline, CDR1 SGHVS and CDR2 FNYEAQ. The CDR3 is 15 amino acids. V lost 6 bases and J lost 6, with 21 bases in between. The CDR3 spells CASSLGAAPLGEQYF. In DNA form, the CDR3 reads TGTGCCAGCAGTTTGGGGGCTGCCCCACTCGGCGAGCAGTACTTC.

The V call is TRBV5-1, the J call TRBJ1-1; TRBD1 is a possible D gene (6 bases). The CDR3 sequence is 14 residues long. The V end was cut by 4 bases, the J end by 0 bases, with 10 bases between. Germline CDR1 is SGHRS and CDR2 is YFSETQ. In nucleotides, the CDR3 is TGCGCCAGCAGCGCCGGGACACTGAACACTGAAGCTTTCTTT. Translating gives CASSAGTLNTEAFF.

The V call is TRBV5-6, the J call TRBJ2-5, with 8 bases aligning to TRBD2. The CDR3 covers 15 residues. Germline CDR1 and CDR2: SGHDT and YYEEEE. After removal of 0 bases from V and 7 bases from J, the junction contained 8 bases not matched to a gene. CDR3 sequence (DNA): TGTGCCAGCAGCTTGGGAATAGCGGGGATAGGGACCCAGTACTTC. Translating gives CASSLGIAGIGTQYF.

The chain links TRBV6-1 to TRBJ2-1; the D gene is possibly TRBD2 (5 bases). This CDR3 has 14 amino acids. Germline CDR1 is MNHNS and CDR2 is SASEGT. Trimming left V 6 bases short and J 5 bases short, with 14 bases between. In nucleotides, the CDR3 is TGTGCCAGCAGCTGGGGAGACGGAAACAATGAGCAGTTCTTC. This encodes CASSWGDGNNEQFF.

The V call is TRBV30, the J call TRBJ1-2; D remains ambiguous. CDR1 and CDR2 (germline): GTSNPN, SVGIG (reference sequence). The CDR3 is 12 residues long. V lost 4 bases to trimming and J lost 5 bases, with 11 bases between them. This CDR3 is CAWTSGVYGYTF. The CDR3, as DNA: TGTGCCTGGACCTCCGGGGTGTATGGCTACACCTTC. Variable domain in full (rest from reference TRBV30 and TRBJ1-2): SQTIHQWPATLVQPVGSPLSLECTVEGTSNPNLYWYRQAAGRGLQLLFYSVGIGQISSEVPQNLSASRPQDRQFILSSKKLLLSDSGFYLCAWTSGVYGYTFGSGTRLTVV.

The CDR3 reads CASSPRASGKARNNEQFF. The CDR3 region has the DNA TGTGCCAGCAGTCCTCGGGCTAGCGGGAAAGCTAGGAACAATGAGCAGTTCTTC. V usage is TRBV28 and J usage is TRBJ2-1, with 9 positions matching TRBD2. This CDR3 has 18 amino acids. Germline trimming cut 5 bases from V and 5 bases from J; bases unmatched to any gene: 16. In germline, CDR1 is MDHEN, CDR2 SYDVKM.

V and J are TRBV14 and TRBJ2-7; D remains unclear. Trimming shortened V by 4 bases and J by 0 bases, and 13 bases separated the two germline ends. Germline loops: CDR1 SGHDN, CDR2 FVKESK. This CDR3 is built from 15 residues. CDR3: CASSPYTVFSYEQYF. CDR3 DNA: TGTGCCAGCAGCCCCTATACAGTGTTCTCCTACGAGCAGTACTTC. Drawing the rest from reference TRBV14 and TRBJ2-7, the complete variable domain is EAGVTQFPSHSVIEKGQTVTLRCDPISGHDNLYWYRRVMGKEIKFLLHFVKESKQDESGMPNNRFLAERTGGTYSTLKVQPAELEDSGVYFCASSPYTVFSYEQYFGPGTRLTVT.

V is TRBV28 and J is TRBJ2-4, with 9 bases identical to TRBD1. Germline V gene lookup returns CDR1 MDHEN and CDR2 SYDVKM. The CDR3 contains 16 residues. The junction had 8 bases not matched to a gene; V was cut back by 7 bases and J by 1 base. The CDR3 here is CASNSQGAPAKNIQYF. The CDR3, as DNA: TGTGCCAGCAATTCACAGGGGGCGCCTGCCAAAAACATTCAGTACTTC.

The chain is built from TRBV19 and TRBJ2-2, with 10 bases identical to TRBD1. The CDR3 consists of 16 residues. Looked up from germline, CDR1 is LNHDA and CDR2 is SQIVND (reference sequence). V lost 0 bases, J lost 7 bases, and 5 bases stayed unmatched. The CDR3 DNA reads as TGTGCCAGTAGTATAGATGGGGGACAGGGGTACGGGGAGCTGTTTTTT. Amino acids: CASSIDGGQGYGELFF.

The chain couples TRBV6-5 to TRBJ1-5; 7 bases are a match to TRBD1. V was clipped by 2 bases and J by 5 bases; unmatched bases: 3. Germline CDR1 reads MNHEY; CDR2 reads SVGAGI. The CDR3 has 14 amino acids. CDR3 protein: CASSYVQGDQPQHF. The CDR3 nucleotides read TGTGCCAGCAGTTACGTGCAGGGGGATCAGCCCCAGCATTTT.

The chain carries TRBV6-1 and TRBJ1-1; a weak D match, TRBD1 (5 bases). The V end was cut by 4 bases, the J end by 6 bases, with 15 bases between. The CDR3 totals 14 residues. The germline V gene has CDR1 MNHNS and CDR2 SASEGT. The CDR3: CASSALGGVAEAFF. Here the CDR3 DNA reads TGTGCCAGCAGTGCCCTGGGGGGGGTAGCTGAAGCTTTCTTT.

The CDR3 DNA reads as TGTGCCAGCAGCCCCTTTTCTAGCGGGACCACAGATACGCAGTATTTT. This codes for CASSPFSSGTTDTQYF. The V and J genes are TRBV4-2 and TRBJ2-3; 9 positions agree with TRBD2. V shed 4 bases, J shed 2 bases, and the junction held 7 bases outside the gene matches. There are 16 residues in the CDR3. Germline loops: CDR1 LGHNA, CDR2 YNFKEQ.

The chain has TRBV5-1 and TRBJ1-2, with D maybe TRBD1 (6 bases). Germline V gene sequence: CDR1 SGHRS, CDR2 YFSETQ. This CDR3 spans 14 amino acids. Trimming cost V 4 bases and J 10 bases, with 20 bases left between them. The CDR3 DNA follows: TGCGCCAGCAGCCTAGAGGGGGGGGCCCGCGTCTACACCTTC. It translates to CASSLEGGARVYTF.